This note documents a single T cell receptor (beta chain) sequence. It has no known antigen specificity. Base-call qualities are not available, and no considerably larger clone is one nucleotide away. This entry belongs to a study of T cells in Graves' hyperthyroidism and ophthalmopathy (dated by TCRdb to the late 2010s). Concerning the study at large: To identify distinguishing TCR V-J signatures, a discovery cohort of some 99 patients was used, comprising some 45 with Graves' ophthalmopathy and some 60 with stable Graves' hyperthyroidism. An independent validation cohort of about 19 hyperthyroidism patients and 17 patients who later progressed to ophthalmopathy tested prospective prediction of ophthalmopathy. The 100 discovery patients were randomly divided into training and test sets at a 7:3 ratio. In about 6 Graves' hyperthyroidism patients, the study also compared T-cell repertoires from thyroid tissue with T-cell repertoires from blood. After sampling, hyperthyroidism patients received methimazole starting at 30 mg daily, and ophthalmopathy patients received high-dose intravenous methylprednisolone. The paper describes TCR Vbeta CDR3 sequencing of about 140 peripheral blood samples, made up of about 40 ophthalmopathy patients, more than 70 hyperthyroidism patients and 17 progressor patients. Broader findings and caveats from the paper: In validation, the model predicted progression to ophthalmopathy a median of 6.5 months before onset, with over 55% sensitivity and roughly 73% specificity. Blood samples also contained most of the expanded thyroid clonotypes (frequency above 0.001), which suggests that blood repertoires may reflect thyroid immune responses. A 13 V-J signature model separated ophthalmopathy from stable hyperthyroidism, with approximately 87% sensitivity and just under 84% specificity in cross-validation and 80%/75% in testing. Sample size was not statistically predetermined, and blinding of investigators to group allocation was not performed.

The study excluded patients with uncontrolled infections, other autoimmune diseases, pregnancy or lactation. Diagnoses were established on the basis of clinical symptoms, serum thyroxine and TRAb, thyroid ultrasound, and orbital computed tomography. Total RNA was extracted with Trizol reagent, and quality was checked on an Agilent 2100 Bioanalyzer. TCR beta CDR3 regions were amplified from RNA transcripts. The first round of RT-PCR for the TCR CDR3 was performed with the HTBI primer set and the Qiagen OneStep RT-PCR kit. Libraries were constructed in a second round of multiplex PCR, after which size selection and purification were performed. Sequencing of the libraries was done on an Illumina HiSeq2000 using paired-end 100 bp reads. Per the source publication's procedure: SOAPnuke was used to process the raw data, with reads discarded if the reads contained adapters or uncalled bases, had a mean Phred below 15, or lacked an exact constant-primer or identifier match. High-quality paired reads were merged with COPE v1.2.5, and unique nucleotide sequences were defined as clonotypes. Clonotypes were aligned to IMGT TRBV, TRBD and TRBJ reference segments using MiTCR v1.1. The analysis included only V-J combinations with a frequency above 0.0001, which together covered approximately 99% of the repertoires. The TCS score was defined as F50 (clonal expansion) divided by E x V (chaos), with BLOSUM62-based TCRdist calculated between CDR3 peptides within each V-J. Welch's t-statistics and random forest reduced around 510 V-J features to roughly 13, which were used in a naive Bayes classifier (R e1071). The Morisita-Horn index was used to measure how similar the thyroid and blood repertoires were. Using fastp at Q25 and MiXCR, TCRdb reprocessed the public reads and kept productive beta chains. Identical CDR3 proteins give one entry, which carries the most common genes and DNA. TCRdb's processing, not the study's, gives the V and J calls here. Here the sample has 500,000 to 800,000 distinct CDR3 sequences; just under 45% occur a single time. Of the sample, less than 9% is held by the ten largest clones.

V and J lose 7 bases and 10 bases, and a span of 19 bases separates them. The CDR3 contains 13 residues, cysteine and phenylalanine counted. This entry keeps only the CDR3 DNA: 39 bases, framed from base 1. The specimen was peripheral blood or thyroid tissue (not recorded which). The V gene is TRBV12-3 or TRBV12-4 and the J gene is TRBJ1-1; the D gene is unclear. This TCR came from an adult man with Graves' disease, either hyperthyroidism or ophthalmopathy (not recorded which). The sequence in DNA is TGTGCCAGCACCCCCCAGTATGGGCTGGGAGCTTTCTTT. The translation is CASTPQYGLGAFF.